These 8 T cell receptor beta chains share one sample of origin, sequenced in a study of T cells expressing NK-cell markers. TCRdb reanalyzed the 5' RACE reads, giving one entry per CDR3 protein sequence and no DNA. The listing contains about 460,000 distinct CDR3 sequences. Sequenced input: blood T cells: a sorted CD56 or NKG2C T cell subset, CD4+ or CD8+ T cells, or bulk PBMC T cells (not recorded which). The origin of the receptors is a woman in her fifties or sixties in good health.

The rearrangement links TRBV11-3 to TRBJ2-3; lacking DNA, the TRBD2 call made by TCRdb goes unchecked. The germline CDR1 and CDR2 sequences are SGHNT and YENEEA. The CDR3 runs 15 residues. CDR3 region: CASSLDREPTDTQYF.

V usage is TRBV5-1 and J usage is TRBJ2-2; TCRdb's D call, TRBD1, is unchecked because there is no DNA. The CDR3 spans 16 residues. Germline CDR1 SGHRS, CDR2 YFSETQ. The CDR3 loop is CASRPDRGITTGELFF.

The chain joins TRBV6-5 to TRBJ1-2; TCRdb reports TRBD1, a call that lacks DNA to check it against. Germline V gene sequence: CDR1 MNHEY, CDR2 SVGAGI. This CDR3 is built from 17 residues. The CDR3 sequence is CASSYITNRGRNYGYTF.

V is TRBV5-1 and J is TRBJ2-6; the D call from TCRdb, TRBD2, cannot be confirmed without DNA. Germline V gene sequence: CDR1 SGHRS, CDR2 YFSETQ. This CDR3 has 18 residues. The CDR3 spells CASSHRLAGAAGANVLTF.

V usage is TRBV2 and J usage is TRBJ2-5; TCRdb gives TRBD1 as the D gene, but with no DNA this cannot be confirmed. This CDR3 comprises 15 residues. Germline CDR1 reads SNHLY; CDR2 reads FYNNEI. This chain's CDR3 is CARGSTDRGQETQYF.

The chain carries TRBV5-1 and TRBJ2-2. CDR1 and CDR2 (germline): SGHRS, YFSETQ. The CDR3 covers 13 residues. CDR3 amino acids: CASSPESNGELFF.

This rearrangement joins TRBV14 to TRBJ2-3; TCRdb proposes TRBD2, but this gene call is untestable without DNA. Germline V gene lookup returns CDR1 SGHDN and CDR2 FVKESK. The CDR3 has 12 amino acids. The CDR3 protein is CASTNLRALQYF. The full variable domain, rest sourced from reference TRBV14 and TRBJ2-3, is EAGVTQFPSHSVIEKGQTVTLRCDPISGHDNLYWYRRVMGKEIKFLLHFVKESKQDESGMPNNRFLAERTGGTYSTLKVQPAELEDSGVYFCASTNLRALQYFGPGTRLTVL.

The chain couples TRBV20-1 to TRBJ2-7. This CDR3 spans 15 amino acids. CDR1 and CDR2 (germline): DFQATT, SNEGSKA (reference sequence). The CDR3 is CSAEYTSGFSYEQYF.